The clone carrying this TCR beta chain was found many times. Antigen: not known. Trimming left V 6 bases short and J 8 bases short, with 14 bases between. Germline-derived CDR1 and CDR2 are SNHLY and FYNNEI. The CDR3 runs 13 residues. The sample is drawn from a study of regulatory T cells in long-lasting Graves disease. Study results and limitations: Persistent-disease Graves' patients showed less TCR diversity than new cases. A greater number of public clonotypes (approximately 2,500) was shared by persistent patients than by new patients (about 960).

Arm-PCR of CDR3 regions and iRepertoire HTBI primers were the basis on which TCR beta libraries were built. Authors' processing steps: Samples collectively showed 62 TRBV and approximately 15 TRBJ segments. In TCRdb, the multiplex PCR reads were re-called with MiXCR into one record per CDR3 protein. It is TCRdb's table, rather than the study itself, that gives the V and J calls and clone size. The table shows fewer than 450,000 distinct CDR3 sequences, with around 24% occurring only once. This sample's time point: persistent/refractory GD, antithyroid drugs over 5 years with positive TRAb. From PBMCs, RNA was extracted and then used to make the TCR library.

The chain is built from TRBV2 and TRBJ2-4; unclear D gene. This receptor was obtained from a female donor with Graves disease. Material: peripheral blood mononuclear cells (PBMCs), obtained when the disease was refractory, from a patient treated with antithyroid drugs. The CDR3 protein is CASRVSDVDIQYF. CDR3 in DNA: TGTGCCAGCAGGGTCTCCGATGTGGACATTCAGTACTTC.